This TCR beta chain is drawn from a study of T cells in localized non-small cell lung cancer. The V gene lost 4 bases and the J gene lost 3 bases, with 1 base spanning the gap. Germline CDR1 GTSNPN, CDR2 SVGIG (reference sequence). This CDR3 is 11 amino acids long. Libraries were prepared by immunoSEQ multiplex PCR; TCRdb keeps only in-frame clonotypes and omits some of them. The top ten hold around 4% of the sample, which has more than 30,000 clones, nearly 90% seen once. The receptor was isolated from a woman between 35 and 75 years old with stage III lung adenocarcinoma. This specimen consisted of peripheral blood mononuclear cells, obtained before any cancer treatment. This chain links TRBV30 with TRBJ2-6; D is unclear. In DNA, the CDR3 is TGTGCCTGGATTGGGGCCAACGTCCTGACTTTC. Protein product: CAWIGANVLTF.